This record concerns one T cell receptor (beta chain) sequence. The antigen remains undetermined. This specimen belongs to a study of a mutant IDH1 vaccine in newly diagnosed glioma. Looking at the study overall: Following radiotherapy alone, or alongside temozolomide cycles, vaccination was started after an interval of 4-6 weeks. Earlier care involved radiotherapy, temozolomide, or both, and the majority received both. Among treated patients, approximately 60% were male and around 38% female, and mean age was around 40 years.

Time point described: week 35, safety follow-up. With topical imiquimod, each dose of the vaccine consisted of 300 ug of mutant IDH1 20-mer peptide. Profiling relied on immunoSEQ multiplex PCR, and the TCRdb table lists in-frame clones only, not all of them. This table has roughly 60,000 clones, under 85% appearing once. Trimming took 4 bases from V and 5 from J, leaving 5 bases between them. The CDR3 spans 11 residues. Study results and limitations: The authors found pseudoprogression apparently unrelated to changes in top peripheral T cell clonotypes.

Sequencing used PBMCs, obtained from a glioma patient whose treatment included an IDH1 peptide vaccine. This TCR was recovered from a man aged 50 to 59 with glioma. The genes are TRBV6-7 and TRBJ2-5; unclear D gene. TRBV6-7 is given ORF status, its function remaining uncertain. The CDR3 sequence is CASSCQETQYF. Here the CDR3 DNA reads TGTGCCAGCAGTTGCCAGGAGACCCAGTACTTC.